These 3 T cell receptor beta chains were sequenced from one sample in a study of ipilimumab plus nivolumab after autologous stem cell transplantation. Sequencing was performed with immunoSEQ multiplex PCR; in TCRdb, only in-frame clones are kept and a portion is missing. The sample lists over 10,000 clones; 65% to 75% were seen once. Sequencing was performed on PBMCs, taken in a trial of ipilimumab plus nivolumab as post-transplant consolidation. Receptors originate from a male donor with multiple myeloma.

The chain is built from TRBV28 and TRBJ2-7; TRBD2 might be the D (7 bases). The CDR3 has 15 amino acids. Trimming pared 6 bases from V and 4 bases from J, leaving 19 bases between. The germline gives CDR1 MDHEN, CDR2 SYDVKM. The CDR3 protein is CASRTVGGGIYEQYF. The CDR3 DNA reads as TGTGCCAGCAGGACCGTAGGGGGGGGCATTTACGAGCAGTACTTC.

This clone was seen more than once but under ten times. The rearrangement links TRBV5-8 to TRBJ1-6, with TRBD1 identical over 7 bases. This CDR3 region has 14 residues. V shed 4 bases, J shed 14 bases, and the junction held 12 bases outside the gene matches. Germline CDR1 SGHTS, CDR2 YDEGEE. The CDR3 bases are TGTGCCAGCAGCCTTGACAGGGCTAGACCGACCCTCCACTTT. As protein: CASSLDRARPTLHF.

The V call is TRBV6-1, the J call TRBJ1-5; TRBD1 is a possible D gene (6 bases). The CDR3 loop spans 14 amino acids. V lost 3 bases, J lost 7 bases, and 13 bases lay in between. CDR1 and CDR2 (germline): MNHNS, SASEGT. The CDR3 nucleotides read TGTGCCAGCAGTGACACAGGGTTAGAGCAGCCCCAGCATTTT. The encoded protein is CASSDTGLEQPQHF.